Listed here are 5 T cell receptor beta chains from one sample, sequenced in a study of a mutant IDH1 vaccine in newly diagnosed glioma. Profiling relied on immunoSEQ multiplex PCR, and the TCRdb table lists in-frame clones only, not all of them. The data contain some 29,000 clones, roughly 85% of them singletons. Antigens of these TCRs are unknown. Regarding time point: week 23, last vaccination. It was 300 ug of mutant IDH1 20-mer peptide that made up each vaccine dose, given with topical imiquimod. The sequencing here drew on PBMCs, taken from a glioma patient whose treatment included an IDH1 peptide vaccine. The receptors stem from a woman younger than 45 with glioma.

The chain combines TRBV6-6 with TRBJ1-1; weak D call: TRBD1 (5 bases). V lost 0 bases to trimming and J lost 0 bases, with 11 bases between them. The length of the CDR3 is 16 residues. Germline V gene sequence: CDR1 MNHNY, CDR2 SVGAGI (reference sequence). The CDR3 DNA is TGTGCCAGCAGTTACTCCCGGGGCCTCATGAACACTGAAGCTTTCTTT. Amino acids: CASSYSRGLMNTEAFF.

The DNA for the CDR3 is TGCGCCAGCAGCTTGGTCCTCGGGGGAGTCACTGAAGCTTTCTTT. Translating gives CASSLVLGGVTEAFF. V gene TRBV5-1 combines with J gene TRBJ1-1, with a tentative D call TRBD1 (5 bases). Germline V lookup: CDR1 SGHRS, CDR2 YFSETQ. This CDR3 is built from 15 residues. The V end was cut by 0 bases, the J end by 4 bases, with 13 bases between. Full variable domain (missing parts from reference TRBV5-1 and TRBJ1-1): KAGVTQTPRYLIKTRGQQVTLSCSPISGHRSVSWYQQTPGQGLQFLFEYFSETQRNKGNFPGRFSGRQFSNSRSEMNVSTLELGDSALYLCASSLVLGGVTEAFFGQGTRLTVV.

This clone is a singleton in its sample. The chain links TRBV25-1 to TRBJ2-3; D not certain. V was cut by 6 bases and J by 2 bases, with 6 bases left in between. CDR3 length: 12 amino acids. Per germline, CDR1 MGHDK and CDR2 SYGVNS. DNA of the CDR3: TGTGCCAGCAGCCCATACACAGATACGCAGTATTTT. Amino acid sequence: CASSPYTDTQYF.

The rearrangement links TRBV6-5 to TRBJ1-4; TRBD1 matches at 10 bases. This CDR3 has 15 residues. V trimming: 0 bases; J trimming: 7 bases; junction bases outside the gene matches: 2. The germline CDR1 and CDR2 sequences are MNHEY and SVGAGI. CDR3 DNA sequence: TGTGCCAGCAGTTACTCGGACAGGGGGATTGAAAAACTGTTTTTT. This translates into CASSYSDRGIEKLFF.

This chain connects TRBV27 to TRBJ1-1; D ambiguous. The CDR3 consists of 15 residues. Looked up from germline, CDR1 is MNHEY and CDR2 is SMNVEV (reference sequence). Trimming removed 3 bases from V and 0 bases from J, with 11 bases in between. In DNA form, the CDR3 reads TGTGCCAGCAGTTTGAGTCCAGGCATGAACACTGAAGCTTTCTTT. This gives the protein CASSLSPGMNTEAFF.